The entry below gives a single TCR beta chain sequence along with its context. The data were obtained in a study of T cells after yellow fever vaccination. Across the whole study: Preparation of fractions with low cell numbers was performed using SMART-Seq v4 Ultra Low Input.

Germline trimming cut 5 bases from V and 0 bases from J; bases unmatched to any gene: 6. CDR1 and CDR2 (germline): SGDLS, YYNGEE. The CDR3 is 17 amino acids. TCRdb independently ran MiXCR on the 5' RACE reads; one entry per CDR3 protein. The top ten clones hold around 20% of a sample with just over 300,000 distinct CDR3 sequences, around 3.6% of them seen once. The receptor was isolated from a man aged 18 to 30 who received the YFV17D yellow fever vaccine. The chain couples TRBV9 to TRBJ1-6, with 9 bases identical to TRBD1. The source material was PBMCs, sampled on the day of the yellow fever booster vaccination. The DNA of the CDR3 is TGTGCCAGCAGTGTCGGACAGGGGAGCTCCTATAATTCACCCCTCCACTTT. Encoded protein: CASSVGQGSSYNSPLHF.